Here is one TCR beta chain with its context. 60 Vbeta and 13 Jbeta primers were used in PCR. This table comes from immunoSEQ multiplex PCR, and its TCRdb copy is limited to in-frame clones, with some not included. There are about 130,000 clones in the sample; 60% to 85% occur only once, and about 1.4% lies in the top ten. The V gene lost 2 bases and the J gene lost 4 bases, with 9 bases spanning the gap. The CDR3 runs to 13 residues. Germline V gene data show CDR1 as KGHSY and CDR2 as FQNENV. The data stem from a study of cytomegalovirus exposure and HLA in healthy donors. The clonotype comes from a woman aged 40 to 50 in good health and CMV-seronegative. The chain carries TRBV16 and TRBJ2-7, with TRBD1 as a possible D gene (5 bases). Sequencing was carried out using PBMCs. In nucleotides, the CDR3 is TGTGCCAGCAGCCAAGACAGAGATTACGAGCAGTACTTC. Its protein is CASSQDRDYEQYF.